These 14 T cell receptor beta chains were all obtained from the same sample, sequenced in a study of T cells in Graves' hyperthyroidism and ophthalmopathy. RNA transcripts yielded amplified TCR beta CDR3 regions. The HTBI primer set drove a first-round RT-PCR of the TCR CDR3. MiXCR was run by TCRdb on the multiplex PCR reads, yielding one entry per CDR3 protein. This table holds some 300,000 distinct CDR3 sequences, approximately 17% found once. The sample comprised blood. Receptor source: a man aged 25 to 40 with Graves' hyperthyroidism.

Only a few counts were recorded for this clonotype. The DNA for the CDR3 is TGCAGCGTTGGGGTAACAGTGAACACTGAAGCTTTCTTT. Its protein product is CSVGVTVNTEAFF. The rearrangement joins TRBV29-1 to TRBJ1-1; D not certain. Germline CDR1 reads SQVTM; CDR2 reads ANQGSEA. The CDR3 covers 13 residues. Trimming removed 4 bases from V and 0 bases from J, with 9 bases in between.

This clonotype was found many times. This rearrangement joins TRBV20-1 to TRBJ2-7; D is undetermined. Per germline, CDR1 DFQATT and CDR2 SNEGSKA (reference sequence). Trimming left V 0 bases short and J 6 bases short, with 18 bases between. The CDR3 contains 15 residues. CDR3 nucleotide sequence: TGCAGTGCTAGAGAACCGGGCGACACACCGGGCGAGCAGTACTTC. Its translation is CSAREPGDTPGEQYF.

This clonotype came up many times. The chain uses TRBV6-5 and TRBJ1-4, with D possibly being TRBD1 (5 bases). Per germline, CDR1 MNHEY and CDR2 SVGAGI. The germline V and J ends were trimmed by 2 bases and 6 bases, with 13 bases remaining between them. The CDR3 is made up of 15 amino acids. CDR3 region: CASSYIGAAYEKLFF. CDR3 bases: TGTGCCAGCAGTTACATCGGGGCAGCTTATGAAAAACTGTTTTTT.

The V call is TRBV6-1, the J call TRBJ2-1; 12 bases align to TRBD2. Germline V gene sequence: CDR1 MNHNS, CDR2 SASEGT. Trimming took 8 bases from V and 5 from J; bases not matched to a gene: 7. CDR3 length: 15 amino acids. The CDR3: CASRRLAGANNEQFF. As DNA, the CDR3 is TGTGCCAGCCGGAGACTAGCGGGAGCCAACAATGAGCAGTTCTTC.

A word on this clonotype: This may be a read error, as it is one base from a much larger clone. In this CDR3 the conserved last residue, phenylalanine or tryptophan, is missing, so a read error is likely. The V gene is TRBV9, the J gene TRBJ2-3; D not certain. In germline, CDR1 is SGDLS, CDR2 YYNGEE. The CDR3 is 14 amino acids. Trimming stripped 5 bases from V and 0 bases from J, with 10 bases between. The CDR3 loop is CASRDAASTDTQYL. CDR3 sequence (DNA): TGTGCCAGCAGGGACGCGGCTAGCACAGATACGCAGTATCTT.

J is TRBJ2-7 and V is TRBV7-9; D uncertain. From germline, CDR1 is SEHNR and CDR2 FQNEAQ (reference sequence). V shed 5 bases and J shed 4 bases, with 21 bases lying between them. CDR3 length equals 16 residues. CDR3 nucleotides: TGTGCCAGCAGCCCCGCCAGATGGGCGCTTGGGTACGAGCAGTACTTC. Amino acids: CASSPARWALGYEQYF.

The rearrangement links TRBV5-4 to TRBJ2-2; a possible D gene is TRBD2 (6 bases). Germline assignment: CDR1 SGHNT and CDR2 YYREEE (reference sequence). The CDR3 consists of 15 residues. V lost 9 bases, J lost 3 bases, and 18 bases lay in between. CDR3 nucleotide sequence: TGTGCCACCACGCTCCGGGGGACCTACACCGGGGAGCTGTTTTTT. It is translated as CATTLRGTYTGELFF.

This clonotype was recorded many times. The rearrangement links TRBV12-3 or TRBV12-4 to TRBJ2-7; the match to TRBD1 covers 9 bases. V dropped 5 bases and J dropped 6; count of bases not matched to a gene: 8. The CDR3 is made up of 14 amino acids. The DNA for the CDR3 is TGTGCCAGCAGTAAAGACAGGGGGGGACGCGAGCAGTACTTC. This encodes CASSKDRGGREQYF.

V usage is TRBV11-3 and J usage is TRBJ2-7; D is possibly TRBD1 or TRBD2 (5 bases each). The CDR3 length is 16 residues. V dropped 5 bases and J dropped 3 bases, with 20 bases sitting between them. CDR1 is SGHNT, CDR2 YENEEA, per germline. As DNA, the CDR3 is TGTGCCAGCAGCGCAGAAGGGTTGGGGGACCTCTACGAGCAGTACTTC. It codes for CASSAEGLGDLYEQYF.

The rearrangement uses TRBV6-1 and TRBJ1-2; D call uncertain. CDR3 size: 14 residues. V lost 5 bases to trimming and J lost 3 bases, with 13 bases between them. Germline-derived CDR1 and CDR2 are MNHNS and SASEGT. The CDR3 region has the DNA TGTGCCAGCAGTCCTTCCGGGTCCTACTATGGCTACACCTTC. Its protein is CASSPSGSYYGYTF.

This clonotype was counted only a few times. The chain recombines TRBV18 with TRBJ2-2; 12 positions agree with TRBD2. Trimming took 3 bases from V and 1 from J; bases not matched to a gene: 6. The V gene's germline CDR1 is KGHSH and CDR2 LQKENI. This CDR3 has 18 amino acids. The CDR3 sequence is CASSPILGLAGNTGELFF. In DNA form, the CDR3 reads TGTGCCAGCTCACCGATACTGGGACTAGCGGGGAACACCGGGGAGCTGTTTTTT.

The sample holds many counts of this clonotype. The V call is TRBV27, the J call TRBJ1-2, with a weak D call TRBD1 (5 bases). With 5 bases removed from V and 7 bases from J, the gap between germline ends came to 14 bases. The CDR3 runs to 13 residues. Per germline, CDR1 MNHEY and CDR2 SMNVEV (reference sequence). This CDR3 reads CASSPPGAPGYTF. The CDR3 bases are TGTGCCAGCAGTCCCCCCGGGGCGCCTGGCTACACCTTC.

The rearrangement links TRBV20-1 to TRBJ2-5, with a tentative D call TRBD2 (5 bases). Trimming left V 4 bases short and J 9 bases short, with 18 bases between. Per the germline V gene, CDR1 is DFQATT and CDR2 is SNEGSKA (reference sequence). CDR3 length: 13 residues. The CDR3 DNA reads TGCAGTGCTATGAGTAGCACCCAAGCGGCCCAGTACTTC. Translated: CSAMSSTQAAQYF.

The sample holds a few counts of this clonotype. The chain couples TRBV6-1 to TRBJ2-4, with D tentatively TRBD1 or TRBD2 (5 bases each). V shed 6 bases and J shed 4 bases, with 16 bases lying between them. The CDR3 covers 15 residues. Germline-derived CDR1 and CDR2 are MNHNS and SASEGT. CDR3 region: CASSRGVGVKNIQYF. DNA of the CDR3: TGTGCCAGCAGCCGAGGGGTGGGGGTTAAAAACATTCAGTACTTC.